Listed below are T cell receptor beta chains from one sample, sequenced in a study of response to subunit inactivated influenza vaccine. TCRdb re-derived calls from the RT-PCR reads in MiXCR, one entry per CDR3 protein. The sample holds 610,000 or so distinct CDR3 sequences; 14% are singletons and the top ten take over 8.5%. The starting material was PBMCs from blood, obtained approximately 12 days after vaccination. The receptors stem from a man aged 50-60 years who received an inactivated influenza vaccine. The CDR3 runs from the conserved cysteine through the conserved F or W. A D gene is named only where the DNA matches it firmly. A row's size may be missing; if present it is once, few, many or a size class.

few | TRBJ2-3 | - | TRBV4-2 | TGTGCCAGCAGCCAAGATCTCAGGGGAGGGACAGATACGCAGTATTTT | CASSQDLRGGTDTQYF
- | TRBJ2-3 | - | TRBV4-2 | TGTGCCAGCAGCCAAGCAGTAGCGACTAGCACAGATACGCAGTATTTT | CASSQAVATSTDTQYF
- | TRBJ2-7 | - | TRBV18 | TGTGCCAGCTCACCGTCGGGGACCGATCTATACGAGCAGTACTTC | CASSPSGTDLYEQYF
many | TRBJ1-1 | - | TRBV10-3 | TGTGCCATCAGTGTGGGACAGAACACTGAAGCTTTCTTT | CAISVGQNTEAFF
- | TRBJ2-5 | TRBD2 | TRBV6-1 | TGTGCCAGCAGTACAAACCCCAGACCGGGAGGCTTGGAGACCCAGTACTTC | CASSTNPRPGGLETQYF
- | TRBJ1-1 | - | TRBV10-3 | TGTGCCATCAGTGATCGGGTGGGGAAGGGACCAGAAGCTTTCTTT | CAISDRVGKGPEAFF
- | TRBJ2-1 | TRBD2 | TRBV12-3/TRBV12-4 | TGTGCCAGCAGACGCGGGGGGGCTTCCTACAATGAGCAGTTCTTC | CASRRGGASYNEQFF
few | TRBJ2-1 | - | TRBV14 | TGTGCCAGCAGCCTTCTACAGGCCTACAATGAGCAGTTCTTC | CASSLLQAYNEQFF
few | TRBJ2-1 | TRBD1 | TRBV5-4 | TGTGCCAGCAGCTTGGTGGACAGGAACAATGAGCAGTTCTTC | CASSLVDRNNEQFF
few | TRBJ2-5 | TRBD2 | TRBV10-3 | TGTGCCACACATAGCGGGAGCCAAGAGACCCAGTACTTC | CATHSGSQETQYF
- | TRBJ2-1 | TRBD1 | TRBV6-2/TRBV6-3 | TGTGCCAGCAGTTACCCCCCAGGCAGGGGGCCCTATGATGAGCAGTTCTTC | CASSYPPGRGPYDEQFF
many | TRBJ2-5 | - | TRBV4-2 | TGTGCCAGCAGCCCACGGCGGGGGCCGAGGGAGACCCAGTACTTC | CASSPRRGPRETQYF
many | TRBJ1-3 | - | TRBV3-1 | TGTGCCAGCAGCCAAGATCGCAGGGGTGACACCATATATTTT | CASSQDRRGDTIYF
- | TRBJ1-2 | - | TRBV6-1 | TGTGCCAGCAGTGAAGCGCTTCAGGGGTCTGGCTACACCTTC | CASSEALQGSGYTF
- | TRBJ2-3 | - | TRBV6-2/TRBV6-3 | TGTGCCAGCAGTTACTCCCTCGACAGAACTAGCACAGATACGCAGTATTTT | CASSYSLDRTSTDTQYF
many | TRBJ2-5 | TRBD2 | TRBV27 | TGTGCCAGCAGTTTGTCTGGGACTAGCGGAGTGACCCAGTACTTC | CASSLSGTSGVTQYF
- | TRBJ2-5 | TRBD2 | TRBV15 | TGTGCCACCAGCAGAGATTCAACTAGCGGGAGTGAGACCCAGTACTTC | CATSRDSTSGSETQYF
- | TRBJ2-7 | TRBD2 | TRBV29-1 | TGCAGCGTTGAAACGAGCTGGGCGGGAGGCGAGCAGTACTTC | CSVETSWAGGEQYF
few | TRBJ2-1 | - | TRBV11-2 | TGTGCCAGCAGCTTTTTACAGTTTTACAATGAGCAGTTCTTC | CASSFLQFYNEQFF
many | TRBJ1-1 | - | TRBV5-1 | TGCGCCAGCAGCTTGGCCACAGCTAGAAACACTGAAGCTTTCTTT | CASSLATARNTEAFF
few | TRBJ2-3 | TRBD2 | TRBV4-3 | TGCGCCAGCAGCCAACTACGGACTAGCGGGGAGACAGATACGCAGTATTTT | CASSQLRTSGETDTQYF
few | TRBJ2-1 | - | TRBV25-1 | TGTGCCAGCAGTGAATCTCTTATTGAAGACAATGAGCAGTTCTTC | CASSESLIEDNEQFF
few | TRBJ2-7 | - | TRBV5-5 | TGTGCCAGCAGCTTGTTGTCAGTGGGAGAGCAGTACTTC | CASSLLSVGEQYF
few | TRBJ1-6 | - | TRBV18 | TGTGCCAGCTCACCACCGAATTCACCCCTCCACTTT | CASSPPNSPLHF
- | TRBJ2-7 | TRBD1 | TRBV7-9 | TGTGCCAGCAGCTCGGACAGGGGATCCTACTACGAGCAGTACTTC | CASSSDRGSYYEQYF
- | TRBJ2-1 | TRBD2 | TRBV30 | TGTGCCTGGAAGGTAGCGGGAGGTAACCGTGAGCAGTTCTTC | CAWKVAGGNREQFF
many | TRBJ1-2 | TRBD1 | TRBV6-6 | TGTGCCAGCACCCAAGACAGGGCCGATGGCTACACCTTC | CASTQDRADGYTF
- | TRBJ1-6 | - | TRBV30 | TGTGCCTGGAGTGTACCGGGACGGGCTAATTCACCCCTCCACTTT | CAWSVPGRANSPLHF
- | TRBJ1-4 | - | TRBV7-9 | TGTGCCAGCAGCGTACAGGGAAAGAATGAAAAACTGTTTTTT | CASSVQGKNEKLFF